The T cell receptor beta chain under discussion was sequenced for a study of PD-1 blockade in classical Hodgkin lymphoma (TCRdb year 2020). Regarding the research as a whole: Nivolumab dosing was 3 mg/kg intravenously every 2 weeks, continuing until either disease progression or unacceptable toxicity. To define a peripheral blood immune signature of response to PD-1 blockade in classical Hodgkin lymphoma, the study combined TCR beta sequencing with CyTOF. Summary of the overall study and its limitations: Newly diagnosed patients were reported to have lower baseline TCR diversity than healthy donors, and relapsed/refractory patients were reported to have lower baseline TCR diversity still. A significant rise by C4D1 was seen in CD4+ but not CD8+ TCR diversity (p=0.0027 vs p=0.16), with the rise being most apparent in complete responders (p=0.02). Baseline diversity similar to that of newly diagnosed patients was observed in trial patients achieving complete response, whereas significantly lower diversity was observed in partial responders and progressors. Only a single clinical trial cohort was studied, and what caused the repertoire differences, possibly disease activity or prior therapy, remained undefined. Diversity was lower in patients who began nivolumab less than 1 year after ASCT, so these patients were left out of later analyses to avoid confounding by immune reconstitution.

Reading the label with the study, this specimen's time point is: cycle 4 day 1 (C4D1), after more than five weeks of nivolumab. Relapse after autologous stem cell transplantation had occurred in all trial patients, and cohorts A, B and C were distinguished by prior brentuximab vedotin exposure. The trial cohort was composed of 56 patients with relapsed/refractory classical Hodgkin lymphoma, for whom complete response, partial response or progressive disease was recorded as best overall response. Single-agent nivolumab was administered to trial patients in the multi-cohort phase II CheckMate 205 trial. An independent review committee assessed best overall response by applying the 2007 International Working Group response criteria. Trial PBMCs were obtained immediately prior to nivolumab initiation (C1D1) and on therapy at cycle 2 day 1 and cycle 4 day 1. After peripheral blood was drawn into 8 mL Vacutainer Cell Preparation Tubes, PBMCs were isolated by centrifugation and then cryopreserved.

The Qiagen DNeasy kit was used to extract genomic DNA both from unsorted PBMCs and from the negatively selected CD4+ and CD8+ fractions. Amplification of TCR beta CDR3 regions was done by immunoSEQ multiplex PCR with primers that anneal to V and J segments. A synthetic immune receptor repertoire was used to minimize amplification bias, and any residual bias was removed computationally once sequencing was done. On the study's bioinformatics: Custom Python scripts were used to quantify repertoire diversity as the Shannon entropy index. The unsorted, CD4+ and CD8+ repertoires were each analyzed separately, with the exception of combined analyses, where CD4+ and CD8+ sequences were merged in silico. A clone counted as expanded when the clone's frequency after treatment rose at least 2-fold relative to C1D1, and clones undetected at baseline were given a pseudocount of 0.5. Clones with 0 or 1 copy at C1D1 were classified as singleton clones, and clones with 2 or more copies were classified as non-singleton clones. Clones expanded in unsorted samples were assigned a CD4+, CD8+ or unknown annotation through matching of protein sequences in sorted samples from the same patient. Diversity changes from C1D1 to C4D1 were tested in paired samples using Wilcoxon tests. What TCRdb holds here is the immuneACCESS table cut down to in-frame rearrangements. Part of the clones is not present; checked against another copy, under half of the missing clones reflect an unresolved V gene, and the others are unexplained. V, J and clone size are those of that table, while D and trimming were read from the DNA. The sample table contains tens of thousands of clones; only one count was recorded for around 76% of them. Clones ranked in the top ten supply more than 10% of the sample.

Regarding this clone: What this receptor recognizes is not known. Base qualities are not recorded, but no much larger clone differs from it by a single base.

This receptor was obtained from a human donor with classical Hodgkin lymphoma. The source was peripheral blood mononuclear cells (PBMCs), collected before the fourth cycle of nivolumab.

The DNA sequence follows: TGTGCCAGTAGTAAATCTAGCGGAAGACCCCATGAGCAGTTCTTC. Translation gives CASSKSSGRPHEQFF. The V and J segments used are TRBV19 and TRBJ2-1, with 7 bases in between that match TRBD2. V trim: 4 bases; J trim: 8 bases; unmatched bases: 11. CDR1 and CDR2 (LNHDA, SQIVND) derive from the germline V gene (reference sequence). Including cysteine and phenylalanine, the CDR3 has 15 amino acids. Only the CDR3 DNA is retained, 45 bases long and in frame from the first base.